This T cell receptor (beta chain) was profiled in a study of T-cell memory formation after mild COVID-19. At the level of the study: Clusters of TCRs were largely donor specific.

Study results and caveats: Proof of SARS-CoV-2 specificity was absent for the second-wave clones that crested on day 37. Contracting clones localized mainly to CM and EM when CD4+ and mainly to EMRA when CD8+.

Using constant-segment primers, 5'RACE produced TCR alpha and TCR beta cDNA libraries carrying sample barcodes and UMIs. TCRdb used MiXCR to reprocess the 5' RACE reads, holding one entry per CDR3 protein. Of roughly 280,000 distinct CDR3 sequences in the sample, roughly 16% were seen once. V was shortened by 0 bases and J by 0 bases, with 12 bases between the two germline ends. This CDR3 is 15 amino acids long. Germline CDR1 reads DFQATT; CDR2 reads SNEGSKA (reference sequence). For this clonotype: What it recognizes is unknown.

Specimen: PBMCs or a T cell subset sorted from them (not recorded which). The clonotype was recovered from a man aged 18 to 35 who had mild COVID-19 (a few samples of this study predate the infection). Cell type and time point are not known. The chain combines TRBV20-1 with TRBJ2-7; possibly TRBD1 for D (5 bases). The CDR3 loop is CSARDRTRSSYEQYV. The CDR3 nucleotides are TGCAGTGCTAGAGATAGGACACGAAGCTCCTACGAGCAGTACGTC.